These 10 T cell receptor beta chains were sequenced from one sample in a study of cytomegalovirus exposure and HLA in healthy donors. PCR was performed using 60 Vbeta and 13 Jbeta primers. Profiling relied on immunoSEQ multiplex PCR, and the TCRdb table lists in-frame clones only, not all of them. The sample has around 98,000 clones, about four fifths seen once. Sequencing was carried out using PBMCs. These receptors came from a woman between 40 and 55 years old in good health and CMV-seronegative.

Points on this clone: A junction end diverges from the germline sequence, so it may reflect a read error. This rearrangement joins TRBV10-3 to TRBJ2-1; D perhaps matches TRBD1 (5 bases). The CDR3 is made up of 15 amino acids. CDR1 and CDR2 from the germline V gene are ENHRY and SYGVKD. Here the CDR3 DNA reads TGTGCCGTCAGTGGGGCCCGTGGCTCCTACAATGAGCAGTTCTTC. It encodes CAVSGARGSYNEQFF.

This clone came up once. The V call is TRBV29-1, the J call TRBJ1-1; TRBD1 agrees at 8 bases. V gave up 6 bases and J gave up 10 bases; unmatched junction bases: 16. This CDR3 has 14 amino acids. Germline assignment: CDR1 SQVTM and CDR2 ANQGSEA. This chain's CDR3 is CSVYPRQGFDAAFF. CDR3 bases: TGCAGCGTCTACCCCAGACAGGGGTTTGATGCAGCTTTCTTT.

V and J are TRBV4-1 and TRBJ1-5; 7 bases map to TRBD1. Germline CDR1 reads MGHRA; CDR2 reads YSYEKL. The CDR3 length is 15 residues. V shed 1 base, J shed 3 bases, and the junction held 3 bases outside the gene matches. This CDR3 is CASSQGQGYNQPQHF. CDR3 sequence (DNA): TGCGCCAGCAGCCAAGGACAGGGTTACAATCAGCCCCAGCATTTT.

The genes are TRBV18 and TRBJ1-4, with TRBD1 matching over 7 bases. The CDR3 extends over 13 amino acids. CDR1 and CDR2 (germline): KGHSH, LQKENI. V gave up 5 bases and J gave up 8 bases; unmatched junction bases: 5. The CDR3 loop is CASSTTGNEKLFF. The CDR3 DNA reads as TGTGCCAGCTCAACGACAGGGAACGAAAAACTGTTTTTT.

V gene TRBV19 combines with J gene TRBJ1-1; unclear D gene. The CDR3 runs to 13 residues. In germline, CDR1 is LNHDA, CDR2 SQIVND (reference sequence). Trimming pared 10 bases from V and 1 base from J, leaving 13 bases between. CDR3 residues: CATKNRENTEAFF. In nucleotides, the CDR3 is TGTGCCACAAAAAATCGGGAGAACACTGAAGCTTTCTTT.

The J gene is TRBJ1-1, the V gene TRBV4-1; D gene uncertain. V lost 0 bases and J lost 1, with 18 bases in between. The CDR3 spans 18 residues. Germline CDR1 MGHRA, CDR2 YSYEKL. DNA for the CDR3: TGCGCCAGCAGCCAAGATTTGGCCGGGGAGGAGAGGAACACTGAAGCTTTCTTT. Its protein product is CASSQDLAGEERNTEAFF.

The chain recombines TRBV19 with TRBJ2-1; the match to TRBD2 covers 9 bases. V lost 8 bases to trimming and J lost 6 bases; unmatched junction nucleotides: 11. This CDR3 is built from 15 residues. The germline gives CDR1 LNHDA, CDR2 SQIVND (reference sequence). CDR3 DNA sequence: TGTGCCAGTGGTAAAAAGACTAGCGGAACCAATGAGCAGTTCTTC. It yields the protein CASGKKTSGTNEQFF. The entire variable domain, with the rest obtained from reference TRBV19 and TRBJ2-1, is as follows: DGGITQSPKYLFRKEGQNVTLSCEQNLNHDAMYWYRQDPGQGLRLIYYSQIVNDFQKGDIAEGYSVSREKKESFPLTVTSAQKNPTAFYLCASGKKTSGTNEQFFGPGTRLTVL.

The chain links TRBV30 to TRBJ1-4; D is ambiguous. Trimming stripped 4 bases from V and 6 bases from J, with 12 bases between. The CDR3 consists of 13 residues. Germline V gene lookup returns CDR1 GTSNPN and CDR2 SVGIG (reference sequence). The CDR3 region is CAWTGNVDEKLFF. For the CDR3, the DNA is TGTGCCTGGACCGGGAACGTGGATGAAAAACTGTTTTTT. The full variable domain, in which reference TRBV30 and TRBJ1-4 provide the parts outside the CDR3, is SQTIHQWPATLVQPVGSPLSLECTVEGTSNPNLYWYRQAAGRGLQLLFYSVGIGQISSEVPQNLSASRPQDRQFILSSKKLLLSDSGFYLCAWTGNVDEKLFFGSGTQLSVL.

The chain is built from TRBV15 and TRBJ2-7; perhaps TRBD2 as D (7 bases). This CDR3 contains 19 residues. From germline, CDR1 is LNHNV and CDR2 YYDKDF (reference sequence). V was cut by 1 base and J by 4 bases, with 26 bases left in between. The CDR3 DNA is TGTGCCACCAGCAGAGGGGGGGGCACTGGGACTACCCGGGGGTACGAGCAGTACTTC. As protein: CATSRGGGTGTTRGYEQYF. The whole variable domain, filled in from reference TRBV15 and TRBJ2-7, reads DAMVIQNPRYQVTQFGKPVTLSCSQTLNHNVMYWYQQKSSQAPKLLFHYYDKDFNNEADTPDNFQSRRPNTSFCFLDIRSPGLGDTAMYLCATSRGGGTGTTRGYEQYFGPGTRLTVT.

Only one count was recorded for this clone. The chain has TRBV7-2 and TRBJ2-1; tentatively, D is TRBD2 (6 bases). V was clipped by 5 bases and J by 7 bases, with 12 bases between them. CDR1 and CDR2 from the germline V gene are SGHTA and FQGNSA. CDR3 size: 13 residues. CDR3 DNA sequence: TGTGCCAGCAGCCGGACTAATAGGAATGAGCAGTTCTTC. Translated, it gives CASSRTNRNEQFF.